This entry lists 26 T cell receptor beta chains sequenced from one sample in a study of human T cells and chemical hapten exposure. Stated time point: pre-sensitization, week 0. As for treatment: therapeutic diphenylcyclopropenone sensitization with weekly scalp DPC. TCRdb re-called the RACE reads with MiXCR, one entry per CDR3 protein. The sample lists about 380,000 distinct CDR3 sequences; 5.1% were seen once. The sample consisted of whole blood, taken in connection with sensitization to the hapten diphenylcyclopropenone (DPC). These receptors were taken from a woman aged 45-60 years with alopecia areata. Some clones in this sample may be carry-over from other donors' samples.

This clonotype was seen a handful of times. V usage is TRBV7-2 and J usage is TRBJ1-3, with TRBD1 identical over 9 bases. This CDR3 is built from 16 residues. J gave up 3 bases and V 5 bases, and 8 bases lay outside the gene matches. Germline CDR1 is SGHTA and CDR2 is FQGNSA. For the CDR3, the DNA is TGTGCCAGCAGCCCCCAACAGGGGGCGTTTGGAAACACCATATATTTT. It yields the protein CASSPQQGAFGNTIYF. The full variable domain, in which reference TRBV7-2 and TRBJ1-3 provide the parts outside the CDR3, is GAGVSQSPSNKVTEKGKDVELRCDPISGHTALYWYRQSLGQGLEFLIYFQGNSAPDKSGLPSDRFSAERTGGSVSTLTIQRTQQEDSAVYLCASSPQQGAFGNTIYFGEGSWLTVV.

As DNA, the CDR3 is TGTGCCAGCAGTCCAGACAGGGACCCGCAGTCTGAAGCTTTCTTT. Residues: CASSPDRDPQSEAFF. This chain uses TRBV6-2 or TRBV6-3 with TRBJ1-1; 7 positions agree with TRBD1. The CDR3 runs to 15 residues. V was clipped by 5 bases and J by 6 bases; unmatched bases: 12. CDR1 is MNHEY and CDR2 is SVGEGT in the germline V gene.

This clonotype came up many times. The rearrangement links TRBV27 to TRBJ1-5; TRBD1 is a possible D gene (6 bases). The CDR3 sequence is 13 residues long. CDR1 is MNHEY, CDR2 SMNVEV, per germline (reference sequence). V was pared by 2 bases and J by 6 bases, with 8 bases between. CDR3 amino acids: CASSLQGSQPQHF. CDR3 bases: TGTGCCAGCAGTTTACAGGGGAGTCAGCCCCAGCATTTT.

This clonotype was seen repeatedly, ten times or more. The CDR3 DNA sequence: TGTGCCAGCAGCGATACCCTCGATGGGGAGCAGAGCACCGGGGAGCTGTTTTTT. Translation gives CASSDTLDGEQSTGELFF. This chain links TRBV13 with TRBJ2-2, with a tentative D call TRBD2 (5 bases). Per the germline V gene, CDR1 is PRHDT and CDR2 is FYEKMQ (reference sequence). Trimming removed 5 bases at V and 4 bases at J, with 23 bases between. CDR3 length equals 18 residues.

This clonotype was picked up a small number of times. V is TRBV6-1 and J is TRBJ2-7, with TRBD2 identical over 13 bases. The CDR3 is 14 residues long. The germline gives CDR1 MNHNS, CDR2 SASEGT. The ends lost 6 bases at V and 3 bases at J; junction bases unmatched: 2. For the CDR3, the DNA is TGTGCCAGCAGGACTAGCGGGGGGTTCTACGAGCAGTACTTC. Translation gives CASRTSGGFYEQYF.

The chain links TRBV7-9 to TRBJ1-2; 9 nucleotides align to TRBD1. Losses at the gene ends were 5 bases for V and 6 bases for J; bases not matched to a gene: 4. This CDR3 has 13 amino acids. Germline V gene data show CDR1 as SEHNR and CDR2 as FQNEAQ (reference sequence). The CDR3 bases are TGTGCCAGCAGCAGACAGGGGGATAATGGCTACACCTTC. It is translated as CASSRQGDNGYTF.

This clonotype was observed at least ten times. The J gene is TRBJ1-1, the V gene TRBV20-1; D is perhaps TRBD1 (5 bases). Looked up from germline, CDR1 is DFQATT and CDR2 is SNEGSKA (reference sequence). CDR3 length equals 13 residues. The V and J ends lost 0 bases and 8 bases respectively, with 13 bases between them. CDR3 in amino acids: CSARDWGDFEAFF. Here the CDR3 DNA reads TGCAGTGCTAGAGATTGGGGGGACTTCGAAGCTTTCTTT.

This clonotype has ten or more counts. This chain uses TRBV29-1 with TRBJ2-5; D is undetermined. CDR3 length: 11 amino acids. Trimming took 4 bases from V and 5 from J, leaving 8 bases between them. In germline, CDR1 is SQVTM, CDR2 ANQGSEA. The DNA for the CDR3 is TGCAGCGTTGGAGACGGGGAGACCCAGTACTTC. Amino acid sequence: CSVGDGETQYF.

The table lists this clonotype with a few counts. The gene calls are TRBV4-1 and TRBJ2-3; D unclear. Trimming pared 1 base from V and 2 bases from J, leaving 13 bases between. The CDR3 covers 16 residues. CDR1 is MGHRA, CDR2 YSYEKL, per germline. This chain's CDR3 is CASSQGIKGPTDTQYF. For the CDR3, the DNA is TGCGCCAGCAGCCAAGGTATCAAGGGCCCCACAGATACGCAGTATTTT.

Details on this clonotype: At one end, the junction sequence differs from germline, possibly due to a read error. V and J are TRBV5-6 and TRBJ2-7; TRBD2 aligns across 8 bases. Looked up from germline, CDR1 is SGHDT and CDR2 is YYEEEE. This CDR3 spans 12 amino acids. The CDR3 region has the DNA TGTGCCAGCAGCTTGGAAGCGGGGGTATTACACTTC. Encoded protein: CASSLEAGVLHF.

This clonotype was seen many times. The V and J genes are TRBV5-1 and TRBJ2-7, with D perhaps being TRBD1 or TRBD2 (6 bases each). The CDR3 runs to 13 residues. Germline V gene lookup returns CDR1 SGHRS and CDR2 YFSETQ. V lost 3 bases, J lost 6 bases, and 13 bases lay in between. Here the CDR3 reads CASSWSQGGEQYF. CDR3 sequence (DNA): TGCGCCAGCAGCTGGTCACAGGGAGGCGAGCAGTACTTC.

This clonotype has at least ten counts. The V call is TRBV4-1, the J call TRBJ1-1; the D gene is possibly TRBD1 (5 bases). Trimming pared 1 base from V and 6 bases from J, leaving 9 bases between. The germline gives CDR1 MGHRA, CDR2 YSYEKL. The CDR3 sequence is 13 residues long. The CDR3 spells CASSQAGWAEAFF. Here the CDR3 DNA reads TGCGCCAGCAGCCAAGCAGGGTGGGCTGAAGCTTTCTTT.

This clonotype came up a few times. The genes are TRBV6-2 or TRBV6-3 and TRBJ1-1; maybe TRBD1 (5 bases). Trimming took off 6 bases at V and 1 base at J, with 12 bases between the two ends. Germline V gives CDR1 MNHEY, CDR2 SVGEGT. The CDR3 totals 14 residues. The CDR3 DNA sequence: TGTGCCAGCAGCAGAAATACAGGGAACACTGAAGCTTTCTTT. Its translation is CASSRNTGNTEAFF.

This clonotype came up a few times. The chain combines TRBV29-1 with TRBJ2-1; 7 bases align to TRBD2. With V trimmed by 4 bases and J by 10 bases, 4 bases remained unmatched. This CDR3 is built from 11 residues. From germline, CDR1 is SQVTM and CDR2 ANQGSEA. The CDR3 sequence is CSVGGGGEQFF. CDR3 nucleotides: TGCAGCGTTGGGGGGGGAGGAGAGCAGTTCTTC.

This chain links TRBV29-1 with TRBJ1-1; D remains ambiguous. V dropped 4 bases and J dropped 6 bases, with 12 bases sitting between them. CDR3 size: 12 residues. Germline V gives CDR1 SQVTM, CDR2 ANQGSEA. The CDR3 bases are TGCAGCGTTGGCGGTTTCACACCTGAAGCTTTCTTT. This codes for CSVGGFTPEAFF.

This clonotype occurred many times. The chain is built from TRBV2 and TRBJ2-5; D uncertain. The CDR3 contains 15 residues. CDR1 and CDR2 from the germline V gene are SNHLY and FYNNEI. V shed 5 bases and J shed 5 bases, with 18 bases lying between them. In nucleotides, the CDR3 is TGTGCCAGCAGTAGGACCTGGCAGCGTGAGGAGACCCAGTACTTC. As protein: CASSRTWQREETQYF.

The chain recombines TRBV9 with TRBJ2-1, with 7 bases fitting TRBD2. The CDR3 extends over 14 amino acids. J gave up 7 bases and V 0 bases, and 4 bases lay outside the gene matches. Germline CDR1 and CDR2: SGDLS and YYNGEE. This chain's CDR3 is CASSVGSGINEQFF. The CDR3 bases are TGTGCCAGCAGCGTAGGGAGCGGGATAAATGAGCAGTTCTTC.

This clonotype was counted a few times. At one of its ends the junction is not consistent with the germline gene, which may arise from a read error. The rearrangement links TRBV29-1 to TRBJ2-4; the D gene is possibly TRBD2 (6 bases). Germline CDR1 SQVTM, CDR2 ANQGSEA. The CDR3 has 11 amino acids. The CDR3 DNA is TGCAGCGACGGGACTGAACTCTTCGAGGACTTC. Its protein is CSDGTELFEDF.

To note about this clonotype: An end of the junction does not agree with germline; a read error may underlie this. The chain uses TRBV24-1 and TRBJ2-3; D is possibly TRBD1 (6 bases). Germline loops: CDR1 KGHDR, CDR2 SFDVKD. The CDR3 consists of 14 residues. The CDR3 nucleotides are TGTGCCTCCAGTGACAGGACCCGCACAGATACGCAGTATTTT. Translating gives CASSDRTRTDTQYF.

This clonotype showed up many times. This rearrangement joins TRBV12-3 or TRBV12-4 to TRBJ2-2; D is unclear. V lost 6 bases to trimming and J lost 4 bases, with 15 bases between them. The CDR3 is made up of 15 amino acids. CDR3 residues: CASSRLDPSTGELFF. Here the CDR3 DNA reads TGTGCCAGCAGCCGCTTAGACCCCTCCACCGGGGAGCTGTTTTTT.

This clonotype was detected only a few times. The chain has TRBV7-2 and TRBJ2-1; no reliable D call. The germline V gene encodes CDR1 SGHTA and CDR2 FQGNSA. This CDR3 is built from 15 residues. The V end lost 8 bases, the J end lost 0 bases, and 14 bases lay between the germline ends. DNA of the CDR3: TGTGCCAGCTGCCCGACGGCGAGCTCCTACAATGAGCAGTTCTTC. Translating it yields CASCPTASSYNEQFF.

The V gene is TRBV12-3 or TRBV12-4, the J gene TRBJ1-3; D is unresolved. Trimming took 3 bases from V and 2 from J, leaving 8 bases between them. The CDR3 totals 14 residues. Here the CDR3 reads CASSFAGTGNTIYF. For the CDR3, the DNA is TGTGCCAGCAGTTTCGCTGGGACTGGAAACACCATATATTTT.

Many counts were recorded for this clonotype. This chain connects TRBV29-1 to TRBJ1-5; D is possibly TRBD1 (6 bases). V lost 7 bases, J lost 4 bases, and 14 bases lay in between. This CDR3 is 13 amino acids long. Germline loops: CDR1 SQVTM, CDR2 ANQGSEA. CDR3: CSAGWGPNQPQHF. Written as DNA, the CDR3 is TGCAGCGCTGGATGGGGGCCAAATCAGCCCCAGCATTTT.

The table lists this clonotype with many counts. Here the CDR3 reads CASSSGTGDFYGYTF. CDR3 DNA: TGTGCCAGCAGCTCGGGGACGGGGGATTTCTATGGCTACACCTTC. This chain joins TRBV7-8 and TRBJ1-2; tentative D call: TRBD1 (5 bases). Trimming removed 4 bases at V and 4 bases at J, with 16 bases between. The CDR3 extends over 15 amino acids. The V gene's germline CDR1 is SGHVS and CDR2 FQNEAQ.

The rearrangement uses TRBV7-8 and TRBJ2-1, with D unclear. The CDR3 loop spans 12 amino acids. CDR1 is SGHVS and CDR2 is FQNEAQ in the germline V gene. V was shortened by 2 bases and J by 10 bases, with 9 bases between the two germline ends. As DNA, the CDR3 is TGTGCCAGCAGCTTATTTCGTGGAGAGCAGTTCTTC. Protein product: CASSLFRGEQFF.

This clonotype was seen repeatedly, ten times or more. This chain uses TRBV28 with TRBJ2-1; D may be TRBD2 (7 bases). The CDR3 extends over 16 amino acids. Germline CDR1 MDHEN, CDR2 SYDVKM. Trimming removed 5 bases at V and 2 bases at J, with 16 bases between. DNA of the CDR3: TGTGCCAGCAGTGTCGGGGCGGGGGCTACCTACAATGAGCAGTTCTTC. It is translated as CASSVGAGATYNEQFF.